The TCR beta chain under discussion was sequenced for a study of shared clonotypes between healthy human individuals. For unsorted PBMC, about 290 ng DNA per replicate equaled tens of thousands of T cell genomes. Sequencing used immunoSEQ multiplex PCR; TCRdb keeps in-frame clones, though not all of them. The sample records about 500,000 clones, approximately 80% being singletons. Findings of the study overall: Collection of samples was limited to blood; tissue repertoires likely differ.

Remarks on this clone: The antigen is not known.

Germline V lookup: CDR1 LNHNV, CDR2 YYDKDF (reference sequence). Trimming stripped 1 base from V and 3 bases from J, with 12 bases between. The CDR3 loop spans 15 amino acids. The sequenced material came from PBMCs. This chain joins TRBV15 and TRBJ1-2; D call uncertain. The clonotype was recovered from a woman aged 40 to 49 in good health. Some clones in this sample may be carry-over from other donors' samples. DNA of the CDR3: TGTGCCACCAGCAGAGTAGGTGGGGAATACTATGGCTACACCTTC. It yields the protein CATSRVGGEYYGYTF.